This TCR beta chain emerged from a study of PD-1 blockade in classical Hodgkin lymphoma. Study-wide background: Patients were given intravenous nivolumab, 3 mg/kg, every 2 weeks.

This clone has just a few counts. No antigen is known for it. Sequencing used immunoSEQ multiplex PCR; TCRdb keeps in-frame clones, though not all of them. Found here are over 85,000 clones, 81% of them singletons; the top ten hold roughly 16%. General study points: Patients newly diagnosed and complete responders had comparable baseline diversity. Patients who began taking nivolumab under 1 year after ASCT were left out.

Each of the patients experienced relapse following autologous stem cell transplantation, and their brentuximab vedotin exposure differed. Germline lookup yields CDR1 MNHEY and CDR2 SMNVEV (reference sequence). The CDR3 length is 14 residues. The germline V and J ends were trimmed by 2 bases and 2 bases, with 10 bases remaining between them. The source material was peripheral blood mononuclear cells (PBMCs), sampled before the second cycle of nivolumab. This receptor was taken from a human donor with classical Hodgkin lymphoma. This chain uses TRBV27 with TRBJ2-7, with D possibly TRBD2 on 6 matching bases. DNA of the CDR3: TGTGCCAGCAGTTTACGGGGAGGTCCCTACGAGCAGTACTTC. Translation: CASSLRGGPYEQYF.